Here is one TCR beta chain with its context. The CDR3 spans 18 residues. Between the trimmed V and J ends, which lost 0 bases and 3 bases, there was a span of 17 bases. Germline V gene lookup returns CDR1 SSHAT and CDR2 FNYEAQ (reference sequence). Sequencing was performed with immunoSEQ multiplex PCR; in TCRdb, only in-frame clones are kept and a portion is missing. The top ten clones hold roughly 4% of a sample with roughly 120,000 clones, more than 80% of them seen once. The data were taken from a study of T cell responses to AZD1222 COVID-19 vaccine. The specimen comprised peripheral blood, sampled 28 days after the second AZD1222 dose. This rearrangement joins TRBV7-7 to TRBJ2-2; D is possibly TRBD2 (7 bases). This clonotype was sampled from an adult who received the AZD1222 COVID-19 vaccine. The CDR3 nucleotides are TGTGCCAGCAGCTTAGCGCAAGGGGGGGCAGCGTACACCGGGGAGCTGTTTTTT. Translated: CASSLAQGGAAYTGELFF.